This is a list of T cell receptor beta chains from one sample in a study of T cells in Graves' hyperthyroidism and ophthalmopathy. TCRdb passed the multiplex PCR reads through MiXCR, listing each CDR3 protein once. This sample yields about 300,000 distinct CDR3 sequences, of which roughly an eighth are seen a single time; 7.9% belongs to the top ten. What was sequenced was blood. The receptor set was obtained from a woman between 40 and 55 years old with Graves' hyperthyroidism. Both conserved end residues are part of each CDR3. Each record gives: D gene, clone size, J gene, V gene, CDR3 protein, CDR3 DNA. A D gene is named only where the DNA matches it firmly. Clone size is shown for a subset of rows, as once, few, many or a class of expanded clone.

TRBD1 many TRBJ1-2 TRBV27 CASTRRQGAGGSYGYTF TGTGCCAGCACCCGGAGACAGGGAGCTGGTGGAAGCTATGGCTACACCTTC
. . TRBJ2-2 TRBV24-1 CATSFAANTGELFF TGTGCCACCAGTTTCGCTGCGAACACCGGGGAGCTGTTTTTT
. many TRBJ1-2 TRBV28 CASRERTVSNYGYTF TGTGCCAGCAGGGAGAGGACAGTCAGTAACTATGGCTACACCTTC
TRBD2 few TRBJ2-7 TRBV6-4 CASSDPTTSGREYEQYF TGTGCCAGCAGTGACCCCACCACTAGCGGGAGAGAGTACGAGCAGTACTTC
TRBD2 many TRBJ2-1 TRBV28 CASSLGTSPNEQFF TGTGCCAGCAGTTTAGGGACTAGTCCCAATGAGCAGTTCTTC
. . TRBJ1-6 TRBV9 CASSVSYNSPLHF TGTGCCAGCAGCGTCTCCTATAATTCACCCCTCCACTTT
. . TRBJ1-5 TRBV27 CASSLGGSTDTQHF TGTGCCAGCAGTTTAGGGGGTAGCACAGATACGCAGCATTTT
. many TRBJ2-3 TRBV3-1 CASSPLNLDTQYF TGTGCCAGCAGCCCCCTCAACCTGGATACGCAGTATTTT
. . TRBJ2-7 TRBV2 CASSEGGSYEQYF TGTGCCAGCAGTGAAGGAGGGTCTTACGAGCAGTACTTC
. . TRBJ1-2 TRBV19 CASSKARGYTF TGTGCCAGCTCAAAGGCAAGGGGCTACACCTTC
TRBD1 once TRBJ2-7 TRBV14 CASSQDRGLYEQYF TGTGCCAGCAGCCAAGACAGGGGGCTCTACGAGCAGTACTTC